Listed below are T cell receptor beta chains from one sample, sequenced in a study of cytomegalovirus exposure and HLA in healthy donors. The data were produced by immunoSEQ multiplex PCR, yet TCRdb's version contains in-frame clones alone and is incomplete. The top ten hold roughly 1.5% of the sample, which has about 190,000 clones, roughly 80% seen once. The sample was PBMCs. Receptors were obtained from a woman aged 18-29 years in good health and CMV-seronegative. CDR3s include the opening cysteine and the closing phenylalanine or tryptophan. A D gene is named only where the DNA matches it firmly. A row's size may be missing; if present it is once, few, many or a size class.

>TRBV28|few|TRBJ1-4|TRBD1|13
CASRWTGGEKLFF
TGTGCCAGCAGATGGACAGGGGGCGAAAAACTGTTTTTT
>TRBV5-4|NA|TRBJ2-3|TRBD1|16
CASSYRTGGRVDTQYF
TGTGCCAGCAGCTATAGGACAGGGGGCCGGGTAGATACGCAGTATTTT
>TRBV5-4|NA|TRBJ2-7|TRBD2|16
CASSLEGGRAGYEQYF
TGTGCCAGCAGCTTGGAAGGCGGGAGGGCCGGCTACGAGCAGTACTTC
>TRBV28|NA|TRBJ1-3|NA|15
CASSRSDFTGNTIYF
TGTGCCAGCAGCCGATCGGACTTCACTGGAAACACCATATATTTT
>TRBV5-1|NA|TRBJ2-2|NA|16
CASSLGLGESAGELFF
TGCGCCAGCAGCTTGGGGCTGGGAGAATCAGCCGGGGAGCTGTTTTTT
>TRBV5-1|NA|TRBJ2-3|NA|18
CASSLGPGHTISTDTQYF
TGCGCCAGCAGCTTGGGTCCGGGACACACTATTAGCACAGATACGCAGTATTTT
>TRBV4-1|NA|TRBJ2-1|NA|11
CASSNYNEQFF
TGCGCCAGCAGTAATTACAATGAGCAGTTCTTC
>TRBV5-1|NA|TRBJ2-7|TRBD2|14
CASTLSGSSYEQYF
TGCGCCAGCACACTTAGCGGGAGCTCCTACGAGCAGTACTTC
>TRBV6-1|NA|TRBJ1-5|NA|15
CASSEPLGQNQPQHF
TGTGCCAGCAGTGAGCCGCTTGGACAGAATCAGCCCCAGCATTTT
>TRBV5-1|once|TRBJ2-7|NA|14
CASSYRHDSYEQYF
TGCGCCAGCAGCTATCGACACGACTCCTACGAGCAGTACTTC
>TRBV7-2|NA|TRBJ2-1|TRBD1|16
CASSLGVGQVNNEQFF
TGTGCCAGCAGCTTAGGGGTCGGACAGGTCAACAATGAGCAGTTCTTC
>TRBV7-4|few|TRBJ2-5|TRBD2|17
CASSLNPILAGGGTQYF
TGTGCCAGCAGCTTAAACCCTATACTAGCGGGAGGAGGGACCCAGTACTTC
>TRBV11-2|NA|TRBJ1-2|NA|12
CASSLGGRGYTF
TGTGCCAGCAGCTTGGGGGGAAGGGGCTACACCTTC
>TRBV5-4|NA|TRBJ2-7|NA|14
CASSGLEPAYEQYF
TGTGCCAGCAGCGGCCTGGAGCCGGCCTACGAGCAGTACTTC
>TRBV10-3|NA|TRBJ1-2|TRBD1|16
CAISESGDSGPYGYTF
TGTGCCATCAGTGAGTCAGGGGACAGTGGGCCCTATGGCTACACCTTC
>TRBV5-5|NA|TRBJ2-7|TRBD2|15
CASSRSSGRFYEQYF
TGTGCCAGCAGCCGGTCGAGCGGGAGGTTCTACGAGCAGTACTTC
>TRBV5-4|few|TRBJ2-3|TRBD2|16
CASSLSRLASTDTQYF
TGTGCCAGCAGCCTATCCCGACTAGCTAGCACAGATACGCAGTATTTT
>TRBV6-1|NA|TRBJ1-5|TRBD1|17
CASSDRGDRGFNQPQHF
TGTGCCAGCAGTGACAGGGGCGACAGGGGATTCAATCAGCCCCAGCATTTT
>TRBV7-9|NA|TRBJ2-3|NA|15
CASSRGTTSTDTQYF
TGTGCCAGCAGCCGAGGGACAACTAGCACAGATACGCAGTATTTT
>TRBV5-1|NA|TRBJ2-1|TRBD2|14
CASSPRTSYNEQFF
TGCGCCAGCAGCCCCCGGACTAGCTACAATGAGCAGTTCTTC
>TRBV19|NA|TRBJ1-4|NA|15
CASRSRARANEKLFF
TGTGCCAGTAGGTCGAGGGCGAGGGCTAATGAAAAACTGTTTTTT
>TRBV28|NA|TRBJ1-3|TRBD1|16
CASRPRTGSSGNTIYF
TGTGCCAGCAGGCCCCGGACAGGGAGCTCTGGAAACACCATATATTTT
>TRBV28|NA|TRBJ2-7|TRBD1|16
CASSSLGDRGSYEQYF
TGTGCCAGCAGTTCTCTCGGGGACAGGGGAAGCTACGAGCAGTACTTC
>TRBV5-5|NA|TRBJ2-7|TRBD2|15
CASSLLAGFPYEQYF
TGTGCCAGCAGCTTACTAGCGGGGTTCCCATACGAGCAGTACTTC
>TRBV6-1|NA|TRBJ1-4|TRBD1|16
CASSANLDRGLSKLFF
TGTGCCAGCAGTGCAAACCTCGACAGGGGGCTTAGTAAACTGTTTTTT
>TRBV2|NA|TRBJ1-2|NA|12
CASNVGGNGYTF
TGTGCCAGCAATGTGGGGGGGAATGGCTACACCTTC
>TRBV4-1|few|TRBJ1-3|NA|19
CASSQEPAGKRSSGNTIYF
TGCGCCAGCAGCCAAGAGCCGGCAGGGAAACGGAGCTCTGGAAACACCATATATTTT
>TRBV27|NA|TRBJ2-5|NA|13
CASANIDMETQYF
TGTGCCAGCGCTAATATAGACATGGAGACCCAGTACTTC
>TRBV27|NA|TRBJ2-7|NA|12
CASRTGSYEQYF
TGTGCCAGCAGGACAGGTTCCTACGAGCAGTACTTC
>TRBV15|NA|TRBJ2-5|TRBD1|18
CATSPHGPGGELQETQYF
TGTGCCACCAGCCCCCACGGACCAGGGGGAGAACTCCAAGAGACCCAGTACTTC
>TRBV7-9|NA|TRBJ2-5|NA|17
CASSPPSLGGAQETQYF
TGTGCCAGCAGCCCCCCGTCATTAGGGGGAGCCCAAGAGACCCAGTACTTC
>TRBV7-6|NA|TRBJ2-7|NA|15
CASSPLIGESYEQYF
TGTGCCAGCAGCCCCCTCATAGGGGAATCCTACGAGCAGTACTTC
>TRBV6-6|few|TRBJ1-1|NA|14
CASRAGTSNTEAFF
TGTGCCAGCAGAGCCGGGACATCGAACACTGAAGCTTTCTTT
>TRBV30|few|TRBJ2-7|NA|14
CASMTGRGTYEQYF
TGTGCCTCAATGACAGGGCGGGGCACCTACGAGCAGTACTTC
>TRBV6-5|NA|TRBJ1-5|NA|14
CASSYARTNQPQHF
TGTGCCAGCAGTTACGCTCGAACTAATCAGCCCCAGCATTTT
>TRBV7-3|NA|TRBJ2-3|TRBD1|15
CASSLFGTGVDTQYF
TGTGCCAGCAGCTTATTCGGGACAGGGGTGGATACGCAGTATTTT
>TRBV7-9|once|TRBJ1-5|TRBD1|13
CASSLDRGQPQHF
TGTGCCAGCAGCTTAGACAGGGGCCAGCCCCAGCATTTT
>TRBV7-9|NA|TRBJ2-7|TRBD1|13
CACPTGLSYEQYF
TGTGCCTGCCCGACAGGGTTATCCTACGAGCAGTACTTC
>TRBV28|few|TRBJ2-7|NA|14
CASLTGDGPYEQYF
TGTGCCAGCCTCACGGGGGACGGACCCTACGAGCAGTACTTC
>TRBV11-1|NA|TRBJ2-5|NA|13
CASRRGTQETQYF
TGTGCCAGCAGAAGGGGAACTCAAGAGACCCAGTACTTC
>TRBV4-1|NA|TRBJ1-1|NA|15
CASSQALRGNTEAFF
TGCGCCAGCAGCCAAGCCTTGCGGGGAAACACTGAAGCTTTCTTT
>TRBV5-1|NA|TRBJ1-3|NA|14
CASSFAGSGNTIYF
TGCGCCAGCAGCTTTGCCGGGTCTGGAAACACCATATATTTT
>TRBV6-1|NA|TRBJ2-3|TRBD1|15
CASRGDRGWADTQYF
TGTGCCAGCAGGGGAGACAGGGGGTGGGCAGATACGCAGTATTTT
>TRBV6-5|NA|TRBJ2-2|NA|14
CASSADRNTGELFF
TGTGCCAGCAGTGCCGACAGAAACACCGGGGAGCTGTTTTTT
>TRBV7-9|NA|TRBJ2-4|NA|14
CASSLSSQGNIQYF
TGTGCCAGCAGCTTATCCTCACAGGGAAACATTCAGTACTTC
>TRBV28|NA|TRBJ2-7|NA|11
CASSQGYEQYF
TGTGCCAGCAGTCAGGGGTACGAGCAGTACTTC
>TRBV5-8|NA|TRBJ1-6|NA|18
CASSLLAGPFSYNSPLHF
TGTGCCAGCAGCTTGCTGGCAGGTCCATTCTCCTATAATTCACCCCTCCACTTT
>TRBV5-6|NA|TRBJ2-5|NA|14
CASNLLTRDETQYF
TGTGCCAGCAACCTCCTCACCAGGGATGAGACCCAGTACTTC
>TRBV6-6|few|TRBJ1-4|NA|14
CASRTRGLNEKLFF
TGTGCCAGCAGGACCAGGGGCCTCAATGAAAAACTGTTTTTT
>TRBV6-6|NA|TRBJ2-2|NA|16
CASSYPVDSFTGELFF
TGTGCCAGCAGTTACCCCGTCGACAGCTTTACCGGGGAGCTGTTTTTT
>TRBV7-9|once|TRBJ2-2|NA|15
CASRGGAQNTGELFF
TGTGCCAGCAGGGGTGGAGCCCAGAACACCGGGGAGCTGTTTTTT
>TRBV5-8|NA|TRBJ1-5|NA|17
CASSLWSRGTSNQPQHF
TGTGCCAGCAGCTTGTGGTCCCGGGGGACTAGCAATCAGCCCCAGCATTTT
>TRBV12-5|NA|TRBJ2-1|TRBD1|18
CASGLVMGQGAFYNEQFF
TGTGCTAGTGGTTTGGTCATGGGCCAGGGGGCCTTCTACAATGAGCAGTTCTTC
>TRBV28|few|TRBJ1-5|NA|14
CASSLVRVNQPQHF
TGTGCCAGCAGTCTAGTCAGGGTCAATCAGCCCCAGCATTTT
>TRBV12-5|NA|TRBJ2-1|NA|14
CASGLGTVYNEQFF
TGTGCTAGTGGTTTGGGGACAGTTTACAATGAGCAGTTCTTC